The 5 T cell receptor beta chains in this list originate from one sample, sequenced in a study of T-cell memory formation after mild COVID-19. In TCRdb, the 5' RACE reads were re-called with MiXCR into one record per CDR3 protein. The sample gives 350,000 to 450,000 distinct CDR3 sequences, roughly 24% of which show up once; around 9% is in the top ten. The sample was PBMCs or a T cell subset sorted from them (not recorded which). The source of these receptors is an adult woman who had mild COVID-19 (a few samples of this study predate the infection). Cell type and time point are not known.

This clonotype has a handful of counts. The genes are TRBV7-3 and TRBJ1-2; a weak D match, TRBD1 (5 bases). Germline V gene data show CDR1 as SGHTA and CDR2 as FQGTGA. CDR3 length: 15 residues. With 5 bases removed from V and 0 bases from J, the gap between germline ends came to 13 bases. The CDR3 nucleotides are TGTGCCAGCAGCATACGGGACGGTGCTAACTATGGCTACACCTTC. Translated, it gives CASSIRDGANYGYTF.

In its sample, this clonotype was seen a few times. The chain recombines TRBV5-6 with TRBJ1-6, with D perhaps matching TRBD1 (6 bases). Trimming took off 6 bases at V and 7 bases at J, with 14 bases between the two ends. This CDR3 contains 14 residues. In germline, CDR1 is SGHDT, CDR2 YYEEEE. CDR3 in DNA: TGTGCCAGCAATTACGACAGGAGGAATTCACCCCTCCACTTT. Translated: CASNYDRRNSPLHF.

In nucleotides, the CDR3 is TGCAGTGCTAGAGGGACTAGCGGGAGGGTAAATGAGCAGTTCTTC. Its translation: CSARGTSGRVNEQFF. The rearrangement links TRBV20-1 to TRBJ2-1, with 15 nucleotides matching TRBD2. This CDR3 contains 15 residues. With 1 base clipped from V and 7 bases from J, the junction kept 2 bases outside the gene matches. Germline V gene lookup returns CDR1 DFQATT and CDR2 SNEGSKA (reference sequence).

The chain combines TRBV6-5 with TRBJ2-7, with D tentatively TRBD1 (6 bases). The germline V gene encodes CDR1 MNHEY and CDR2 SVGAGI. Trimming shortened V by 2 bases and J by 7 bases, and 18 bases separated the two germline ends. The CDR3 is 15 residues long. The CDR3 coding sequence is TGTGCCAGCAGTTACGCAAGGCAGGGGATCAAGGAGCAGTACTTC. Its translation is CASSYARQGIKEQYF.

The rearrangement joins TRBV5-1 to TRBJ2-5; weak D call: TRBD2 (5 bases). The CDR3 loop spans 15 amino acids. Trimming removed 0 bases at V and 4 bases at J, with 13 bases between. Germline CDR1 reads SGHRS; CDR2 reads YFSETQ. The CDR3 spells CASSLGLALGETQYF. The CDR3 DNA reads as TGCGCCAGCAGCTTGGGTCTAGCTTTGGGAGAGACCCAGTACTTC.